Listed below are T cell receptor beta chains from one sample, sequenced in a study of blood T cell repertoires in COVID-19. TCRdb keeps only in-frame clones here, not all; method: immunoSEQ multiplex PCR. Here the sample spans about 170,000 clones, under 85% being singletons. The sequencing sample was made of peripheral blood. These receptor sequences come from a man in his 70s with acute or convalescent COVID-19. The CDR3 runs from the conserved cysteine through the conserved F or W. D genes are given only for firm matches. For some rows the clone size is stated as once, few or many, or as a class when expanded; others skip it.

j_call,d_call,v_call,clone_size,cdr3_nt,cdr3_aa
TRBJ2-7,-,TRBV27,-,TGTGCCAGCAGTTTATCCGGACATTTCGAGCAGTACTTC,CASSLSGHFEQYF
TRBJ2-3,TRBD2,TRBV9,-,TGTGCCAGCAGCGTGCGGTTAGCGGGGAGCACAGATACGCAGTATTTT,CASSVRLAGSTDTQYF
TRBJ2-1,-,TRBV5-1,few,TGCGCCAGCAGCTTTGGGCAGGGAACCCCCAATGAGCAGTTCTTC,CASSFGQGTPNEQFF
TRBJ2-1,TRBD2,TRBV27,-,TGTGCCAGCAGTTTTCGCGGGAGGGCCAGTACCGGTAATGAGCAGTTCTTC,CASSFRGRASTGNEQFF
TRBJ1-5,-,TRBV28,-,TGTGCCAGCAGGAACTCTGGGGGGGATCATCAGCCCCAGCATTTT,CASRNSGGDHQPQHF
TRBJ2-2,TRBD1,TRBV7-9,-,TGTGCCAGCAGCGTAAACAGGGGGCGAAAGACCGGGGAGCTGTTTTTT,CASSVNRGRKTGELFF
TRBJ2-5,TRBD2,TRBV10-3,-,TGTGCCACCCAGACTAGCGGGGGAGGTGAGACCCAGTACTTC,CATQTSGGGETQYF
TRBJ2-1,TRBD2,TRBV11-2,-,TGTGCCAGCAGCTTAGTTAGGCTAGCGGGATACAATGAGCAGTTCTTC,CASSLVRLAGYNEQFF
TRBJ1-1,-,TRBV19,-,TGTGCCAGTAGTATGAGCGGACGGCAGAACACTGAAGCTTTCTTT,CASSMSGRQNTEAFF
TRBJ1-2,-,TRBV29-1,-,TGCAGCGTGCCCGGGAGCTATGGCTACACCTTC,CSVPGSYGYTF
TRBJ2-1,TRBD1,TRBV10-3,once,TGTGCCATCAGTGGTGATGACAGGGGCAATGAGCAGTTCTTC,CAISGDDRGNEQFF
TRBJ1-5,-,TRBV27,-,TGTGCCAGCAAACTAGGGACTGGAAATAATCAGCCCCAGCATTTT,CASKLGTGNNQPQHF
TRBJ1-2,-,TRBV21-1,-,TGTGCCAGCAGCCCACGACAGAATGCTAACTATGGCTACACCTTC,CASSPRQNANYGYTF
TRBJ2-4,-,TRBV24-1,-,TGTGCCACCAGTGATTCATCCGGGTTACACAAAAACATTCAGTACTTC,CATSDSSGLHKNIQYF
TRBJ2-7,-,TRBV19,-,TGTGCCAGTAGTATACAGGCAGGGTCACCCTACGAGCAGTACTTC,CASSIQAGSPYEQYF
TRBJ2-1,TRBD2,TRBV27,-,TGTGCCAGCAGTTTATCGCGGGGACTAGCCATAAACGAGCAGTTCTTC,CASSLSRGLAINEQFF
TRBJ1-5,-,TRBV21-1,-,TGTGCCAGCAGCAAAGTTCTGGGACTGATGGTCCAGCCCCAGCATTTT,CASSKVLGLMVQPQHF
TRBJ1-1,TRBD1,TRBV28,-,TGTGCCAGCATTAGTACAGGACAGGGTCCTGAAGCTTTCTTT,CASISTGQGPEAFF
TRBJ2-7,-,TRBV5-6,-,TGTGCCAGCAGCTTGGTAGAAGTGCACGAGCAGTACTTC,CASSLVEVHEQYF
TRBJ2-7,TRBD1,TRBV6-5,-,TGTGCCAGCAAGACAGGGCAGGGCTACGAGCAGTACTTC,CASKTGQGYEQYF
TRBJ2-1,TRBD2,TRBV7-2,-,TGTGCCAGCAGCTTAGCGAAGACTAGCGGCACAGACAATGAGCAGTTCTTC,CASSLAKTSGTDNEQFF
TRBJ2-7,TRBD1,TRBV19,-,TGTGCCAGTAGTTCCCGGGACAGGGTCAACGAGCAGTACTTC,CASSSRDRVNEQYF
TRBJ1-6,-,TRBV6-5,-,TGTGCCGCAGGGAACCCGAATTCACCCCTCCACTTT,CAAGNPNSPLHF
TRBJ2-3,-,TRBV5-6,-,TGTGCCAGCAGCTTGGATTTCGGCGGAAGCACAGATACGCAGTATTTT,CASSLDFGGSTDTQYF
TRBJ1-2,TRBD1,TRBV5-4,few,TGTGCCAGCAGCCGAGTTACAGGGGCGATTGGCTACACCTTC,CASSRVTGAIGYTF
TRBJ2-1,TRBD1,TRBV7-7,-,TGTGCTAGCAGCCTCAGGGACAGGGGTAACGATGAGCAGTTCTTC,CASSLRDRGNDEQFF
TRBJ2-5,-,TRBV28,-,TGTGCCAGCAGTTCGACCGGAGCCTCCCAAGAGACCCAGTACTTC,CASSSTGASQETQYF
TRBJ2-5,-,TRBV7-8,-,TGTGCCAGCAGCTTAGCACCCCTCGCGTCGAGTTTCGAGACCCAGTACTTC,CASSLAPLASSFETQYF
TRBJ2-1,TRBD2,TRBV5-1,-,TGCGCCAGCAGCTTGCATTTGCTAGCGGGGGCCGCGATCCCGTTCTTC,CASSLHLLAGAAIPFF
TRBJ1-1,-,TRBV18,-,TGTGCCAGCTCACCAACCCACAATGAAGCTTTCTTT,CASSPTHNEAFF
TRBJ2-1,-,TRBV28,-,TGTGCCAGCAGTTTAGCACTGGATGAGCAGTTCTTC,CASSLALDEQFF
TRBJ2-6,TRBD2,TRBV5-4,few,TGTGCCAGCAGCGGAGGACTAGCGGGCGGCTCTGGGGCCAACGTCCTGACTTTC,CASSGGLAGGSGANVLTF
TRBJ2-1,-,TRBV27,-,TGTGCCAGCAGTTTCCGACAGTACTCCTACAATGAGCAGTTCTTC,CASSFRQYSYNEQFF
TRBJ1-2,-,TRBV20-1,once,TGCAGTGCTATTTCGGGTAATGGCTACACCTTC,CSAISGNGYTF
TRBJ1-5,TRBD1,TRBV6-6,many,TGTGCCAGCAGTCAGGGGGCGGTTCAGCCCCAGCATTTT,CASSQGAVQPQHF
TRBJ2-2,-,TRBV12-5,-,TGTGCTAGTGGTTTGGGAGCGGTGAACACCGGGGAGCTGTTTTTT,CASGLGAVNTGELFF
TRBJ2-2,-,TRBV5-6,-,TGTGCCAGCAGCTTGGCAGGAACCAACACCGGGGAGCTGTTTTTT,CASSLAGTNTGELFF
TRBJ2-5,-,TRBV11-1,-,TGTGCCAGCAGCAAGGACACATACCAAGAGACCCAGTACTTC,CASSKDTYQETQYF
TRBJ1-1,-,TRBV12-3/TRBV12-4,-,TGTGCCAGCAGGGACAGTATAAATGAAGCTTTCTTT,CASRDSINEAFF
TRBJ2-5,TRBD2,TRBV6-5,few,TGTGCCAGCATACGGGGGGGGCCTGAGGAGACCCAGTACTTC,CASIRGGPEETQYF
TRBJ2-1,TRBD2,TRBV5-1,-,TGCGCCAGCAGCCAAACCCTAGCGGGGGGCCGGAGCTCCTACAATGAGCAGTTCTTC,CASSQTLAGGRSSYNEQFF
TRBJ1-6,-,TRBV9,few,TGTGCCAGCAGCGTTTCCTGGACAGTGCGTAATTCACCCCTCCACTTT,CASSVSWTVRNSPLHF
TRBJ2-3,TRBD2,TRBV28,-,TGTGCCAGCAGTTTAGGGGCGGGAGTTGATGATACGCAGTATTTT,CASSLGAGVDDTQYF
TRBJ1-2,-,TRBV6-1,-,TGTGCCAGCAGTGAGGTACTGGACTATGGCTACACCTTC,CASSEVLDYGYTF
TRBJ2-7,TRBD1,TRBV6-6,-,TGTGCCAGCAGTTACTCCGGGACAGCAGCCTACGAGCAGTACTTC,CASSYSGTAAYEQYF
TRBJ2-3,TRBD1,TRBV7-2,-,TGTGCCAGCAGCTCCCGATTGGACAGGGTCAGGCCAGATACGCAGTATTTT,CASSSRLDRVRPDTQYF
TRBJ1-1,-,TRBV10-1,-,TGCGCCAGCCGGGCGGGAGCTAACACTGAAGCTTTCTTT,CASRAGANTEAFF
TRBJ2-7,TRBD1,TRBV9,-,TGTGCCAGCAGTCCGGGACAGGAGTACGAGCAGTACTTC,CASSPGQEYEQYF
TRBJ1-5,TRBD1,TRBV5-6,-,TGTGCCAGCAGCTTGTCCGCCGGGACAGGGGTTTTCGGCAATCAGCCCCAGCATTTT,CASSLSAGTGVFGNQPQHF